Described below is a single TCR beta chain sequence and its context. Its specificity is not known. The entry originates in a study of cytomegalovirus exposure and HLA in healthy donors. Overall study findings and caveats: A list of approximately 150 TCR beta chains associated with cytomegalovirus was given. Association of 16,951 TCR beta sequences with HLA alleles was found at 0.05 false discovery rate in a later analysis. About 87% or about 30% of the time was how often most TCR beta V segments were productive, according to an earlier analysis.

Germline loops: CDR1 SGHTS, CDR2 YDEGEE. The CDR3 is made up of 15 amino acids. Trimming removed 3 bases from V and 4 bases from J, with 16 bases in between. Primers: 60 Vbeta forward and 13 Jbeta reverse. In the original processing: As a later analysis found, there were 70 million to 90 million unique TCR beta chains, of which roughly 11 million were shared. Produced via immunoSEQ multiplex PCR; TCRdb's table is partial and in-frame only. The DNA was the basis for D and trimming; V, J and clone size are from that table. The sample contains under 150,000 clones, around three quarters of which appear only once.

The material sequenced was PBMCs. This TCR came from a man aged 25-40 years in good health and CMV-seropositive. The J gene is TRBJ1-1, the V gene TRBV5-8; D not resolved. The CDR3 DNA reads TGTGCCAGCAGCTCTGCGGCAGCCCGGAGCACTGAAGCTTTCTTT. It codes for CASSSAAARSTEAFF.